The 5 T cell receptor beta chains below all came from one sample that was sequenced in a study of cytomegalovirus exposure and HLA in healthy donors (dated by TCRdb to the late 2010s). The library came from the immunoSEQ multiplex PCR assay. For the multiplex PCR, a mixture combining 60 forward primers for TCR Vbeta segments and 13 reverse primers for TCR Jbeta segments was used. Sourced from immuneACCESS, this table was stored by TCRdb with only in-frame sequences that have V and J called. A share of the clones is absent; for the studies checked, an unresolved V gene accounts for under half, and the remainder has no known explanation. The sample has about 140,000 clones on record, 76% of them singletons. The ten largest clones take up roughly 1.6% of the sample. The sample was PBMCs. The receptors originated from a woman in her 40s in good health and CMV-seronegative.

This clone was counted only a few times. V gene TRBV19 combines with J gene TRBJ1-6, with 9 bases matching TRBD1. V lost 3 bases, J lost 9 bases, and 6 bases stayed unmatched. Germline lookup yields CDR1 LNHDA and CDR2 SQIVND (reference sequence). The CDR3 loop spans 15 amino acids. CDR3 DNA sequence: TGTGCCAGTAGTATGGACAGGGGCGAAGGTTCACCCCTCCACTTT. Encoded protein: CASSMDRGEGSPLHF.

V is TRBV6-5 and J is TRBJ2-7; maybe TRBD2 (5 bases). The germline gives CDR1 MNHEY, CDR2 SVGAGI. CDR3 length: 13 residues. V lost 6 bases and J 4 bases, leaving 13 bases between the germline ends. The CDR3 sequence: CASSRETQYEQYF. The CDR3 region has the DNA TGTGCCAGCAGCCGGGAAACCCAATACGAGCAGTACTTC.

The CDR3 coding sequence is TGCGCCAGCAGCCTAGGAGAGGCAGATACGCAGTATTTT. As protein: CASSLGEADTQYF. V usage is TRBV5-1 and J usage is TRBJ2-3; D not resolved. The V end lost 4 bases, the J end lost 4 bases, and 10 bases lay between the germline ends. The CDR3 runs to 13 residues. Germline assignment: CDR1 SGHRS and CDR2 YFSETQ.

The CDR3 is CASSVGGGITDTQYF. The CDR3 bases are TGTGCCAGCAGCGTAGGAGGGGGAATCACAGATACGCAGTATTTT. The chain couples TRBV9 to TRBJ2-3; possibly TRBD1 for D (6 bases). The V gene lost 0 bases and the J gene lost 2 bases, with 10 bases spanning the gap. This CDR3 is built from 15 residues. Looked up from germline, CDR1 is SGDLS and CDR2 is YYNGEE.

The chain employs TRBV11-2 and TRBJ2-5, with TRBD2 identical over 9 bases. The DNA end lines up better with TRBJ2-7; the J call may be wrong. Germline-derived CDR1 and CDR2 are SGHAT and FQNNGV. There are 18 residues in the CDR3. CDR3: CASSLAGALAGKFYEQYF. CDR3 sequence (DNA): TGTGCCAGCAGCTTAGCTGGGGCGCTAGCGGGAAAGTTCTACGAGCAGTACTTC.